This T cell receptor beta chain was recovered during a study of T cells in localized non-small cell lung cancer. Study-wide findings and caveats: Among the tissues sampled, uninvolved adjacent lung had the highest T cell clonality, above tumor. A median of around 60 clones ranked among the top 100 in tumor appeared in adjacent lung. Those with higher blood T cell density had longer overall survival. A single tumor region was sequenced, leaving heterogeneity possible.

The CDR3 has 17 amino acids. The ends were cut back, 0 bases at V and 0 bases at J, with 12 bases in the middle. CDR1 and CDR2 (germline): KGHSH, LQKENI. Assay: immunoSEQ multiplex PCR; the TCRdb copy retains only in-frame clones and omits some. In the table there are 70,000 to 95,000 clones, approximately 91% of which are singletons. This clone was seen more than once but under ten times. The antigen is not known. Sequencing was performed on PBMCs, taken before any cancer treatment. This chain connects TRBV18 to TRBJ1-3; tentative D call: TRBD1 (6 bases). The sequence was obtained from a woman aged 35-75 years with stage II squamous cell lung carcinoma. The CDR3 DNA follows: TGTGCCAGCTCACCACCTGGGACACAGACCTCTGGAAACACCATATATTTT. Its translation: CASSPPGTQTSGNTIYF.